This TCR beta chain was observed in a study of spatial heterogeneity in lung cancer. Each CDR3 protein is one row after TCRdb ran MiXCR on the 5' RACE reads. The sample consists of 3,800 or so distinct CDR3 sequences, 2.5% to 3% of them appearing once. By sample share, this clonotype is medium-sized. The time point is: sample taken at primary tumor resection. V was clipped by 5 bases and J by 0 bases, with 3 bases between them. The CDR3 is 11 residues long. The germline V gene has CDR1 SQVTM and CDR2 ANQGSEA. The clonotype comes from a female donor with early-stage non-small cell lung cancer. The V gene is TRBV29-1, the J gene TRBJ2-3; the D is unclear. The sample consisted of normal lung tissue next to the tumor, taken at surgery. Here the CDR3 reads CSVQSTDTQYF. Here the CDR3 DNA reads TGCAGCGTTCAAAGCACAGATACGCAGTATTTT.